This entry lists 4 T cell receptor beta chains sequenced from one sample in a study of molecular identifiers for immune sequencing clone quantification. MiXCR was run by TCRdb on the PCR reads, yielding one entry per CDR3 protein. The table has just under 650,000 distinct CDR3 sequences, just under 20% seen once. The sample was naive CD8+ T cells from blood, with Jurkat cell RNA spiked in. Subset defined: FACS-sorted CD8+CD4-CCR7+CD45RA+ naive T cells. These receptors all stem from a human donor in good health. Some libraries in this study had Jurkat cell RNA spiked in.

The CDR3 region has the DNA TGTGCCAGCAGCTACCGACAGGGTATAAACACTGAAGCTTTCTTT. Amino acid sequence: CASSYRQGINTEAFF. The chain recombines TRBV11-2 with TRBJ1-1; 7 bases align to TRBD1. Germline V gives CDR1 SGHAT, CDR2 FQNNGV. This CDR3 comprises 15 residues. V lost 4 bases, J lost 2 bases, and 7 bases stayed unmatched.

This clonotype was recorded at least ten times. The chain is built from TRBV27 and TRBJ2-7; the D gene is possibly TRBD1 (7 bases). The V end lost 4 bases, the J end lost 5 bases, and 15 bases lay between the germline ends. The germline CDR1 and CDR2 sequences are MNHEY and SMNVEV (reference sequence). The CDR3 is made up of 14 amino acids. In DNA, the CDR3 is TGTGCCAGCAGTTACCAGGGGGGCGGCGACGAGCAGTACTTC. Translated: CASSYQGGGDEQYF.

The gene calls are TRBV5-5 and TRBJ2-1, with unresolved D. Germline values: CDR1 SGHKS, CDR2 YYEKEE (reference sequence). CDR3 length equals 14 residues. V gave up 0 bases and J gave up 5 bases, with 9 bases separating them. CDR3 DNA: TGTGCCAGCAGCTTGGGTGCAGCCAACAATGAGCAGTTCTTC. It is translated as CASSLGAANNEQFF.

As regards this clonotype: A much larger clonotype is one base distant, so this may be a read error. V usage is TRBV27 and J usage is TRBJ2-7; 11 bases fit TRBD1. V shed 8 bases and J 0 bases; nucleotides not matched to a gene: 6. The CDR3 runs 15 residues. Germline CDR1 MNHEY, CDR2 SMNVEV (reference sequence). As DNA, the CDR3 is TGTGCCAGCGGCCCCGGGACAGGGGGCTCCTACGAGCAGTACTTC. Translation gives CASGPGTGGSYEQYF.